This record concerns one T cell receptor beta chain sequence. This entry comes from a study of blood T cell repertoires in COVID-19. Study-level background: Spain, Italy and the United States supplied samples that represented acute and convalescent COVID-19. Sources were T cells, B-cell-depleted T cells, or PBMCs; the material itself was cDNA or gDNA.

Membership in each cohort depended on participant-reported clinical history. Study processing details: Counts of nucleated cells, estimated from reference gene primer amplification, were obtained. The repertoire was sequenced with immunoSEQ multiplex PCR; TCRdb's copy has only in-frame clones and lacks some. That table is the source of V, J and clone size, and D and trimming were worked out from the DNA. The table has fewer than 400,000 clones, less than 85% seen once. V gave up 1 base and J gave up 6 bases; unmatched junction bases: 7. CDR3 length: 16 amino acids. Germline CDR1 is SGHDN and CDR2 is FVKESK.

Sequencing was performed on PBMCs or T cells enriched from blood (not recorded which). The clonotype comes from a woman in her 30s who had been exposed to COVID-19. The genes are TRBV14 and TRBJ2-1, with 9 bases lining up with TRBD2. CDR3 sequence: CASSQVSSGIVNEQFF. CDR3 DNA: TGTGCCAGCAGCCAAGTGTCTAGCGGGATAGTCAATGAGCAGTTCTTC. The full variable domain, its missing parts supplied by reference TRBV14 and TRBJ2-1, is EAGVTQFPSHSVIEKGQTVTLRCDPISGHDNLYWYRRVMGKEIKFLLHFVKESKQDESGMPNNRFLAERTGGTYSTLKVQPAELEDSGVYFCASSQVSSGIVNEQFFGPGTRLTVL.